This TCR beta chain was recovered during a study of CD4 T cells in relation to SARS-CoV-2 and coronaviruses (dated by TCRdb to the early 2020s). General notes on the study: Using patient-derived lymphoblastoid cell lines, the shared crossreactive spike epitopes were mapped to their HLA restriction. For other donors in the study, expansion assays were sequenced with a different, Illumina-based TCR-beta assay. The Adaptive Biotechnologies TCR-sequencing kit was used to sequence samples from a few pre-COVID donors and the naive versus memory experiments, while other data came from Illumina-based sequencing. The study assessed, at the TCR clonotype level, memory CD4+ T cell crossreactivity between SARS-CoV-2 and common cold coronavirus spike proteins. Points the paper makes about the study in general: In about 71% of donors, memory CD4+ clonotypes turned up that crossrecognized SARS-CoV-2 and at least one common cold coronavirus spike. Pre-pandemic and post-infection samples were not both contributed by any donor, so tracing of the source of pre-existing responses was limited. Significantly weaker SARS-CoV-2-driven expansion was shown by crossreactive clones than by monoreactive clones, consistent with antigenic imprinting. Naive versus memory sequencing indicated the assay detects memory recall responses rather than primary responses primed during culture. Crossreactivity analysis was centred on spike protein, so crossreactivity against other viral proteins was not assessed. Small numbers of patients and of tested TCRs were a limitation of the study.

CD4+ T cells from unexposed donors were collected before the COVID-19 pandemic (2011-2018). To separate naive from memory CD4+ T cells, cryopreserved PBMCs first underwent CD4 enrichment and then EasySep naive CD4+ T cell enrichment. Leukapheresis product for the unexposed donors was purchased commercially. Ficoll-Paque PLUS gradient centrifugation was used to isolate PBMCs from either whole blood or leukapheresis product. PBMCs were either cryopreserved at -140 degrees C or used fresh in the expansion assay. The QIAamp Micro DNA Kit was used to extract genomic DNA from the CD4+ T cells. From a lookup of the germline V gene, CDR1 and CDR2 are SGHVS and FQNEAQ. The trim is 5 bases for V and 0 bases for J, with a gap of 14 bases between the germline ends. The CDR3 runs 17 amino acids, cysteine and phenylalanine included. Only the CDR3 part of the read is kept: 51 bases, read in frame from the first base.

Deep-resolution immunoSEQ TCR-beta sequencing was performed on DNA from uncultured naive and memory CD4+ T cells. In the paper's pipeline: During preprocessing, nonproductive sequences were discarded, as were any CDR3s that did not begin with C, did not end with F or W, or were shorter than 7 amino acids. Cultured and uncultured naive and memory CD4+ repertoires were searched for previously identified spike- and CEF-reactive CDR3s. After three terminal residues were trimmed from each end, CDR3 homology was quantified as pairwise Levenshtein distance using the stringdist R package. This is the immuneACCESS table as TCRdb keeps it, with only in-frame sequences that have V and J called. A part of the clones is gone; compared with another copy, unresolved V genes explain less than half, and the rest is unexplained. That table furnishes V, J and clone size, whereas the DNA furnished D and trimming. This sample holds roughly 71,000 clones; around 86% were observed only once. The top ten clonotypes cover 1.6% of the sample.

Note on this clone: Its antigen is not yet known. Base qualities are not at hand, and no much larger clone is one base apart.

This receptor was taken from a human donor in good health. This sequence uses TRBV7-8 and TRBJ2-6; TRBD1 is possibly the D segment (6 matching bases). The specimen was memory CD4+ T cells from PBMCs. The meaning of the sample's cell subset or site label: memory (non-naive) CD4+ T cells. The DNA sequence reads TGTGCCAGCAGCCAAGGACAGCCCCCCTCTGGGGCCAACGTCCTGACTTTC. Translated, it gives CASSQGQPPSGANVLTF.